The source of this TCR beta chain is a study of blood T cell repertoires in COVID-19. Study-wide background: Both acute and convalescent COVID-19 samples were obtained from the United States, Italy and Spain. From T cells, B-cell-depleted T cells, or PBMCs came the material, which was cDNA or gDNA.

The CDR3 totals 14 residues. The V end lost 1 base, the J end lost 0 bases, and 5 bases lay between the germline ends. Germline loops: CDR1 SGHAT, CDR2 FQNNGV. Source study methods: Cell counts per sample came from amplifying reference gene primers. TCRdb's table, derived via immunoSEQ multiplex PCR, lists solely in-frame clones and lacks some. That table gives V, J and clone size, and the DNA gave D and trimming. The data contain about 280,000 clones, around 91% of them singletons. Clinical histories supplied by participants themselves formed the basis of cohort assignment. The rearrangement joins TRBV11-2 to TRBJ2-3; unclear D gene. Sequencing was carried out using PBMCs or T cells enriched from blood (not recorded which). This receptor was taken from a woman aged 18-30 years with acute COVID-19. This chain's CDR3 is CASSLGASTDTQYF. In DNA form, the CDR3 reads TGTGCCAGCAGCTTAGGAGCTAGCACAGATACGCAGTATTTT.